The present T cell receptor beta chain was sequenced within a study of T cell responses to AZD1222 COVID-19 vaccine. Study-wide context: Pooled together were second doses at about 4 or about 12 weeks.

To note about this clone: The antigen is not known.

The repertoire was sequenced with immunoSEQ multiplex PCR; TCRdb's copy has only in-frame clones and lacks some. This sample has about 170,000 clones, with just under 95% found just once. Regarding the study as a whole: Sampling that yielded the repertoires occurred only after the peak T cell response. Reportedly, nearly half of unique spike TCRs recognized epitopes outside B.1.351/B.1.1.7 mutations. At 160-218 and 743-854, vaccine-associated CD4 TCRs were dominant, and they spanned spike.

CDR3 length: 13 residues. The germline V gene has CDR1 PRHDT and CDR2 FYEKMQ (reference sequence). Trimming cost V 6 bases and J 10 bases, with 19 bases left between them. The V gene is TRBV13, the J gene TRBJ2-7, with a weak D call TRBD1 (6 bases). This sequence was found in an adult in good health. Specimen: peripheral blood, collected on day 0 of AZD1222 vaccination. CDR3 loop: CASRRRGTQGQYF. CDR3 DNA: TGTGCCAGCAGACGAAGGGGGACCCAGGGACAGTACTTC.